Sequencing of this TCR beta chain was carried out in a study of blood T cell repertoires in COVID-19. Overall study context: Samples came from the United States, Italy and Spain, spanning acute and convalescent COVID-19.

Using immunoSEQ multiplex PCR, the repertoire was profiled, and TCRdb retains in-frame clones only, with some absent. The sample has 190,000 or so clones, about 90% seen once. V lost 4 bases, J lost 0 bases, and 5 bases stayed unmatched. This CDR3 comprises 15 residues. Germline lookup yields CDR1 KGHSH and CDR2 LQKENI. Participants were aged about 18 to 90 years, lived in under 25 US areas, and enrolled virtually. Cohort assignment relied on participant-reported clinical history. This sequence joins TRBV18 and TRBJ1-1; 7 positions agree with TRBD1. Sequencing used PBMCs or T cells enriched from blood (not recorded which). This TCR came from a woman aged 25-40 years who had recovered from COVID-19. CDR3 sequence: CASSLRQGLNTEAFF. The CDR3 DNA reads as TGTGCCAGCTCACTAAGACAGGGTTTGAACACTGAAGCTTTCTTT.